This note documents a single T cell receptor (beta chain) sequence. Its antigen is not known. The sample is drawn from a study of radiation and T cells in renal cell carcinoma. Whole-study findings and limits: In blood, top tumor clones expanded by 2 weeks, shrinking by 4.

Time point of the sample: blood 4 weeks post-SBRT, at nephrectomy. Treatment indicated: 15 Gy SBRT to primary tumor, nephrectomy 4 weeks later. The protocol was immunoSEQ multiplex PCR, while the TCRdb copy is restricted to in-frame clones and leaves out a portion. The table lists over 60,000 clones, approximately 87% of them singletons, with more than 2% in the top ten. Trimming took 6 bases from V and 5 from J; bases not matched to a gene: 13. CDR3 size: 15 residues. Germline CDR1 reads SGHRS; CDR2 reads YFSETQ. Source: blood, taken from a patient whose treatment included radiotherapy and nephrectomy. V gene TRBV5-1 combines with J gene TRBJ1-2; 7 bases match TRBD1. The TCR originated in an older woman with renal cell carcinoma. CDR3 DNA sequence: TGCGCCAGCAACCCATCGGGCGACAGGGTGTATGGCTACACCTTC. Amino acids: CASNPSGDRVYGYTF.